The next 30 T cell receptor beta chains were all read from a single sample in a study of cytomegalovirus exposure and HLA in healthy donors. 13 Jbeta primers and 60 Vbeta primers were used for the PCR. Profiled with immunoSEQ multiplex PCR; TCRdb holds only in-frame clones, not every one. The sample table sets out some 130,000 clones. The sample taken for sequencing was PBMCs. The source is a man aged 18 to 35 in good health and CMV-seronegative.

CDR3 amino acids: CASSPRTGGPGELFF. CDR3 coding DNA: TGCGCCAGCAGCCCCCGGACAGGGGGACCCGGGGAGCTGTTTTTT. The chain joins TRBV5-1 to TRBJ2-2, with 10 bases fitting TRBD1. The V gene's germline CDR1 is SGHRS and CDR2 YFSETQ. CDR3 length equals 15 residues. V lost 4 bases and J lost 6; bases outside the gene matches: 6.

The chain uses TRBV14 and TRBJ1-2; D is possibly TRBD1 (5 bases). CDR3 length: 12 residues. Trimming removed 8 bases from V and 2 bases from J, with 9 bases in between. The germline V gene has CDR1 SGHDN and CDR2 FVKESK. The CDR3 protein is CASGAGNYGYTF. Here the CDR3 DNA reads TGTGCCAGCGGGGCCGGAAACTATGGCTACACCTTC.

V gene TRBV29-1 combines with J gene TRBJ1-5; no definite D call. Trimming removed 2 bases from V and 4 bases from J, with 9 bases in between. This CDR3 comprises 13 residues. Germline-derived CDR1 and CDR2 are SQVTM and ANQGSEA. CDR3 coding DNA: TGCAGCGTTGAAACAGCCAGGAATCAGCCCCAGCATTTT. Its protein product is CSVETARNQPQHF.

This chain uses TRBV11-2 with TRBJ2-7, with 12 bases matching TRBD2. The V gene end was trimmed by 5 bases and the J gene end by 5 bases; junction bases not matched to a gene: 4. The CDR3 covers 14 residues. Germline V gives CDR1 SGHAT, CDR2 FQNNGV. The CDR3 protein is CASSPSGRAHEQYF. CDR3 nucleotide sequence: TGTGCCAGCAGCCCTAGCGGGAGGGCCCACGAGCAGTACTTC.

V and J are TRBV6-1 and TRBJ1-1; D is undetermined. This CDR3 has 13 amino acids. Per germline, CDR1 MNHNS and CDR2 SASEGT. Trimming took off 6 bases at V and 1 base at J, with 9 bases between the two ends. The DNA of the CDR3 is TGTGCCAGCAGAAATACAGAGAACACTGAAGCTTTCTTT. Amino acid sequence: CASRNTENTEAFF.

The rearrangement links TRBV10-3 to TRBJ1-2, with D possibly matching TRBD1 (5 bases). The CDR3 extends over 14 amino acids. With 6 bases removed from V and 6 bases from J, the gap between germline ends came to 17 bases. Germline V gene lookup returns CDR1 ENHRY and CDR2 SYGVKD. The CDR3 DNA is TGTGCCATCAGGGTTGCAGGGCCCGACGATGGCTACACCTTC. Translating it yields CAIRVAGPDDGYTF.

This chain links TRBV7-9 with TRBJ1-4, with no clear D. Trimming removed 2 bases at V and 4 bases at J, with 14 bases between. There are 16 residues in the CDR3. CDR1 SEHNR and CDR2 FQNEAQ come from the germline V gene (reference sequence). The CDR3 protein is CASSLRAAVNNEKLFF. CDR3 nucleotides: TGTGCCAGCAGCTTAAGAGCGGCAGTCAATAATGAAAAACTGTTTTTT.

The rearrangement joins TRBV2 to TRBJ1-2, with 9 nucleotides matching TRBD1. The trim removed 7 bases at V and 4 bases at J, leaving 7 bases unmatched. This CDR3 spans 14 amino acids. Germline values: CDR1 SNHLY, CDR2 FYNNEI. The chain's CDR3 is CASNTGGAGYGYTF. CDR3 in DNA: TGTGCCAGCAATACAGGGGGCGCCGGCTATGGCTACACCTTC.

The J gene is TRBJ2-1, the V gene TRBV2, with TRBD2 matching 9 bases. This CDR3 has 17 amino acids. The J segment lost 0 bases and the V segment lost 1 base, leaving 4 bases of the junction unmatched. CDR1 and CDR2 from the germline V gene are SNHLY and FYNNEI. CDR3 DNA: TGTGCCAGCAGTGAAGTTAAAGCGGGGGGCTCCTACAATGAGCAGTTCTTC. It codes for CASSEVKAGGSYNEQFF.

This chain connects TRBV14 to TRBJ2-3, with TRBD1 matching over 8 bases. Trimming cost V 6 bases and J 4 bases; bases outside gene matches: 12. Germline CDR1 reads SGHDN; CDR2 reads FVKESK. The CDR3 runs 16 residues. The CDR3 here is CASRPETGAGADTQYF. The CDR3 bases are TGTGCCAGCAGACCGGAGACAGGGGCTGGAGCAGATACGCAGTATTTT.

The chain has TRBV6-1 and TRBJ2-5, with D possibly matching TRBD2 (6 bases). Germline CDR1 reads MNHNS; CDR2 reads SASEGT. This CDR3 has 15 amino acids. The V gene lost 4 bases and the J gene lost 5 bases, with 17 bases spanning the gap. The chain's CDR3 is CASSVSPGEGETQYF. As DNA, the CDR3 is TGTGCCAGCAGTGTCTCCCCGGGGGAAGGCGAGACCCAGTACTTC.

CDR3 protein: CASSRDSPSYEQYF. CDR3 sequence (DNA): TGTGCCAGTAGTCGGGACAGTCCCTCCTACGAGCAGTACTTC. The gene calls are TRBV19 and TRBJ2-7, with 7 bases aligning to TRBD1. This CDR3 is 14 amino acids long. The V gene end was trimmed by 5 bases and the J gene end by 0 bases; junction bases not matched to a gene: 4. Germline V gives CDR1 LNHDA, CDR2 SQIVND (reference sequence). Drawing the rest from reference TRBV19 and TRBJ2-7, the complete variable domain is DGGITQSPKYLFRKEGQNVTLSCEQNLNHDAMYWYRQDPGQGLRLIYYSQIVNDFQKGDIAEGYSVSREKKESFPLTVTSAQKNPTAFYLCASSRDSPSYEQYFGPGTRLTVT.

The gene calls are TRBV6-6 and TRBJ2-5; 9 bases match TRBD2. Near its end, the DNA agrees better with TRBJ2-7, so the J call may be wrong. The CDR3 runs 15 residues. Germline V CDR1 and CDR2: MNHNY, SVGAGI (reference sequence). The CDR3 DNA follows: TGTGCCAGCAGTCCTAGCGGGGATAGACACTACGAGCAGTACTTC. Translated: CASSPSGDRHYEQYF.

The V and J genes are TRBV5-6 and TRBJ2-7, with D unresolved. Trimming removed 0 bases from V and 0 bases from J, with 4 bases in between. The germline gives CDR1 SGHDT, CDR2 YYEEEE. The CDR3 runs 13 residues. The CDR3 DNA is TGTGCCAGCAGCTTGGACAACTCCTACGAGCAGTACTTC. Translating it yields CASSLDNSYEQYF.

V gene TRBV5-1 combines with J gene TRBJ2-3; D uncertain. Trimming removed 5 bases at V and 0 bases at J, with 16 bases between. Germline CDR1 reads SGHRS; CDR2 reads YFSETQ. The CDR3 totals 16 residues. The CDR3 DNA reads TGCGCCAGCAGTTCTCGGAGTAGCTCTAGCACAGATACGCAGTATTTT. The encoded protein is CASSSRSSSSTDTQYF.

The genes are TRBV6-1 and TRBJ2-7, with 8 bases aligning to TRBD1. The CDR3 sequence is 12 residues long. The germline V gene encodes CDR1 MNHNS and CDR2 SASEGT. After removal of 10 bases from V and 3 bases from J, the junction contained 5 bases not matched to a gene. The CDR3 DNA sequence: TGTGCCACTAGGACAGGGAACTACGAGCAGTACTTC. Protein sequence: CATRTGNYEQYF.

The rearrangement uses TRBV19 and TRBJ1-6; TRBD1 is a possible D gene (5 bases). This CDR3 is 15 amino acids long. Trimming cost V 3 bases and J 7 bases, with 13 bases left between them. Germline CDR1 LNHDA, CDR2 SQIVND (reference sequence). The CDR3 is CASSMQGSANSPLHF. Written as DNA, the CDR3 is TGTGCCAGTAGTATGCAGGGTTCTGCGAATTCACCCCTCCACTTT.

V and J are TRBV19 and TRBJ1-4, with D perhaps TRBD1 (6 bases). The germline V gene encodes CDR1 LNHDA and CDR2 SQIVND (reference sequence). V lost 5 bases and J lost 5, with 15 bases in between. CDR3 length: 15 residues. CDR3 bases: TGTGCCAGTAGTCAATTGACAGGATGGAATGAAAAACTGTTTTTT. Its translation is CASSQLTGWNEKLFF.

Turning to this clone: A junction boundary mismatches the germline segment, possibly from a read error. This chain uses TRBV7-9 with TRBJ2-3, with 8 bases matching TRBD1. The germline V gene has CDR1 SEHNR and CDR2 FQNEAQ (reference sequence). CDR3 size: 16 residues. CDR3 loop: CASSLADRGSTDTQYF. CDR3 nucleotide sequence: TGTGCCAGCAGCCTAGCTGACAGGGGAAGCACAGATACGCAGTATTTT. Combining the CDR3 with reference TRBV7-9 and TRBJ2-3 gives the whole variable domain DTGVSQNPRHKITKRGQNVTFRCDPISEHNRLYWYRQTLGQGPEFLTYFQNEAQLEKSRLLSDRFSAERPKGSFSTLEIQRTEQGDSAMYLCASSLADRGSTDTQYFGPGTRLTVL.

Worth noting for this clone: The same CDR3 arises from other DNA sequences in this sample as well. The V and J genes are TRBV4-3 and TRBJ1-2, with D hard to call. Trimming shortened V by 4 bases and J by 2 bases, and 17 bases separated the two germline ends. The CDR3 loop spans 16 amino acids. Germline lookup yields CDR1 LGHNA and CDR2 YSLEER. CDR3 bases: TGCGCCAGCAGCCCGAGAACCGGAACAGCCAACTATGGCTACACCTTC. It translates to CASSPRTGTANYGYTF.

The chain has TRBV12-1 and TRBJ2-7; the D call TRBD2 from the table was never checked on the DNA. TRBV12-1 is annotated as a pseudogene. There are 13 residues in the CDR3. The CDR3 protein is CASSFLITYEQYF. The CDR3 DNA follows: TGTGCCAGCAGCTTCCTTATAACCTACGAGCAGTACTTC.

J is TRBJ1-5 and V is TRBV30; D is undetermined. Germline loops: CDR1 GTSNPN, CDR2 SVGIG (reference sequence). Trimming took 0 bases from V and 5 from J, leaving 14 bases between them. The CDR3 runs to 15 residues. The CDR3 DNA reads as TGTGCCTGGAGTGTGGAGAGGGCGGATGATCAGCCCCAGCATTTT. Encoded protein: CAWSVERADDQPQHF.

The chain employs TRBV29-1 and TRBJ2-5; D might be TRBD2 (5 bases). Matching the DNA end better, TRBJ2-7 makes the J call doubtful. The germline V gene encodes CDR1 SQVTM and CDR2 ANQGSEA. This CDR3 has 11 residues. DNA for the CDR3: TGCAGCGTCCCGTGGCGGGACGAGCAGTACTTC. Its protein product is CSVPWRDEQYF.

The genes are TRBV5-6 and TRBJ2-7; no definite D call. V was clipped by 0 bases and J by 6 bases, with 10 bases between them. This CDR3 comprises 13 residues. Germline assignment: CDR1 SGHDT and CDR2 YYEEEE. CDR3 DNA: TGTGCCAGCAGCTTGGCTGGGCCCAGCGAGCAGTACTTC. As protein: CASSLAGPSEQYF. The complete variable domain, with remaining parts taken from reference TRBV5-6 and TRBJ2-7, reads DAGVTQSPTHLIKTRGQQVTLRCSPKSGHDTVSWYQQALGQGPQFIFQYYEEEERQRGNFPDRFSGHQFPNYSSELNVNALLLGDSALYLCASSLAGPSEQYFGPGTRLTVT.

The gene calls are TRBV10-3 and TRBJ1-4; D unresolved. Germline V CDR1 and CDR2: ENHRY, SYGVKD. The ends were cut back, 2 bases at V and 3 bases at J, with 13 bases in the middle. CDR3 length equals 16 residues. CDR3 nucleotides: TGTGCCATCAGTGAGGGGCTGTATACGGCTAATGAAAAACTGTTTTTT. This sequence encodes CAISEGLYTANEKLFF.

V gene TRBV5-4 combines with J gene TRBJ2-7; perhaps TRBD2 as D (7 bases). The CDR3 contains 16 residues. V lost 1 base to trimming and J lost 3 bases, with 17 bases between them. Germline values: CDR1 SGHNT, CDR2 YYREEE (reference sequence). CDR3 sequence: CASSLMRERGGYEQYF. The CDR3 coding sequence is TGTGCCAGCAGCTTGATGCGGGAGAGGGGGGGCTACGAGCAGTACTTC.

DNA for the CDR3: TGTGCCCGATTATCCGACAGGACCTTC. Its protein is CARLSDRTF. The chain recombines TRBV28 with TRBJ1-2, with TRBD1 as a possible D gene (6 bases). This CDR3 contains 9 residues. V lost 11 bases, J lost 14 bases, and 15 bases lay in between. CDR1 is MDHEN, CDR2 SYDVKM, per germline.

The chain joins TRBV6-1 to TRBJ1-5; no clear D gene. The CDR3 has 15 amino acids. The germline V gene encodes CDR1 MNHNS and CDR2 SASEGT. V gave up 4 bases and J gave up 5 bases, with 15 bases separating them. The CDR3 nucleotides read TGTGCCAGCAGTGTCAAGCTTACCTTTGATCAGCCCCAGCATTTT. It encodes CASSVKLTFDQPQHF.

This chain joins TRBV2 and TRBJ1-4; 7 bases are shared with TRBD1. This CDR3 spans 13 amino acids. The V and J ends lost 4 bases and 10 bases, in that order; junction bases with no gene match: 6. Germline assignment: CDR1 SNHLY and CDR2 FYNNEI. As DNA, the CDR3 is TGTGCCAGCAGTGGCCAGGGGGACGGAAAACTGTTTTTT. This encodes CASSGQGDGKLFF.

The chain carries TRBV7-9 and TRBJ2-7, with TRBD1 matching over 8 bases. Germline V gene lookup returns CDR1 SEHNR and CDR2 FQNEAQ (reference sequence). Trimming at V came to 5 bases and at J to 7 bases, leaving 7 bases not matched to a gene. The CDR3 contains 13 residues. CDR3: CASSPGDRREQYF. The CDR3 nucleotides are TGTGCCAGCAGCCCAGGGGACAGGAGGGAGCAGTACTTC.